The rows below give T cell receptor beta chains drawn from one sample of a study of response to subunit inactivated influenza vaccine. TCRdb recomputed calls from the RT-PCR reads with MiXCR, one row per CDR3 protein. Of hundreds of thousands of distinct CDR3 sequences listed, 11% were seen once; the top ten hold 9.5% to 12%. These data also featured in a second study, about T cells expressing NK-cell markers.

The sample in question was PBMCs from blood, obtained on the day of vaccination. These receptors originate from a man aged 45-65 years who received an inactivated influenza vaccine. The CDR3 runs from the conserved cysteine through the conserved F or W. The D gene is left open where the match is weak. Expanded clones are given a class, and other clones once, few, many or no size at all.

TRBJ2-1	TRBV12-3/TRBV12-4	NA	few	TGTGCCAGCAGTTTAGGTCAGGGTGGGGTTAGTGAGCAGTTCTTC	CASSLGQGGVSEQFF
TRBJ1-2	TRBV4-3	NA	NA	TGCGCCAGCAGCCAAGAAAACCACGGGACACAAGGGTACACCTTC	CASSQENHGTQGYTF
TRBJ2-4	TRBV5-1	NA	many	TGCGCCAGCAGCTTAGAGGGAACCAAAAACATTCAGTACTTC	CASSLEGTKNIQYF
TRBJ2-1	TRBV6-4	NA	NA	TGTGCCAGCAGTGACCGGGCGGGGGCCGCCTACAATGAGCAGTTCTTC	CASSDRAGAAYNEQFF
TRBJ2-1	TRBV5-1	TRBD1	NA	TGCGCCAGCAGTCCCGGGACAGTAGGCTGGAATGAGCAGTTCTTC	CASSPGTVGWNEQFF
TRBJ2-7	TRBV6-5	NA	few	TGTGCCAGCAGTTACCAGGGGGGTGGCAGTGTGGCCTACGAGCAGTACTTC	CASSYQGGGSVAYEQYF
TRBJ2-3	TRBV6-1	TRBD1	few	TGTGCCAGCAGCAGGGGACAGTTGGGCACAGATACGCAGTATTTT	CASSRGQLGTDTQYF
TRBJ2-2	TRBV6-2/TRBV6-3	NA	NA	TGTGCCAGCAGTTACCCCCCTAGCAGGGGACGGATAGTCACCGGGGAGCTGTTTTTT	CASSYPPSRGRIVTGELFF
TRBJ2-1	TRBV6-2/TRBV6-3	NA	few	TGTGCCAGCAGTTATTTGCGCAATGAGCAGTTCTTC	CASSYLRNEQFF
TRBJ2-1	TRBV5-1	NA	many	TGCGCCAGCAGCTTCATGGACGAGCAGTTCTTC	CASSFMDEQFF
TRBJ2-5	TRBV6-1	TRBD1	few	TGTGCCAGCCTACCCCTAGGACAGGGGGCTCTGTTAGGGACCCAGTACTTC	CASLPLGQGALLGTQYF
TRBJ2-2	TRBV3-1	NA	NA	TGTGCCAGCAGCCAAGATAGGTGGAGTCGGAGGAACACCGGGGAGCTGTTTTTT	CASSQDRWSRRNTGELFF
TRBJ1-5	TRBV3-1	TRBD1	NA	TGTGCCAGCAGCCAGCAGGGGGCGAAACAGCCCCAGCATTTT	CASSQQGAKQPQHF
TRBJ1-3	TRBV7-6	NA	NA	TGTGCCAGCAGCTTAGGTGGGGGGCTAGCTGGAAACACCATATATTTT	CASSLGGGLAGNTIYF
TRBJ2-7	TRBV12-3/TRBV12-4	NA	NA	TGTGCCAGCAGAACTGCCGGGACGTTCTACGAGCAGTACTTC	CASRTAGTFYEQYF
TRBJ2-3	TRBV12-3/TRBV12-4	TRBD1	NA	TGTGCCAGCAGTTTAGGTTGGACAGGTAGCACAGATACGCAGTATTTT	CASSLGWTGSTDTQYF
TRBJ2-1	TRBV30	TRBD2	NA	TGTGCCTGGAGTGTACTCGGACTAGCGGACAATGAGCAGTTCTTC	CAWSVLGLADNEQFF
TRBJ2-5	TRBV20-1	NA	few	TGCAGCACCGGTGGGAGGCAAGGGGCCCAGTACTTC	CSTGGRQGAQYF
TRBJ2-3	TRBV20-1	NA	NA	TGCAGTGCTACCGCCACGGGGGCCAGCACAGATACGCAGTATTTT	CSATATGASTDTQYF
TRBJ1-2	TRBV29-1	TRBD1	few	TGCAGCGGAGTGTTACCGGACAGGGGCGGCTACACCTTC	CSGVLPDRGGYTF
TRBJ2-7	TRBV29-1	TRBD1	few	TGCAGCGTTGGAGGGACAGGAATCTACGAGCAGTACTTC	CSVGGTGIYEQYF
TRBJ2-1	TRBV5-1	NA	NA	TGCGCCAGCAGCTTGGCCGGGCACGGGGGCAATGAGCAGTTCTTC	CASSLAGHGGNEQFF
TRBJ2-2	TRBV27	TRBD1	NA	TGTGCCAGCAGTTCCGGACAGGGTCGGACCGGGGAGCTGTTTTTT	CASSSGQGRTGELFF
TRBJ1-1	TRBV18	NA	NA	TGTGCCAGCTCACCACCCCCACGCGGAAGGAACACTGAAGCTTTCTTT	CASSPPPRGRNTEAFF
TRBJ2-2	TRBV10-3	NA	NA	TGTGCCATCAGTGATGAAGCGGCGAACACCGGGGAGCTGTTTTTT	CAISDEAANTGELFF
TRBJ2-5	TRBV2	NA	few	TGTGCCAGCAGTGAAGCTCACAGGGAAGAGACCCAGTACTTC	CASSEAHREETQYF
TRBJ2-4	TRBV5-6	NA	few	TGTGCCAGCAGCACTTCCGGGCTCCGACATCTAGCCAAAAACATTCAGTACTTC	CASSTSGLRHLAKNIQYF
TRBJ1-1	TRBV2	NA	few	TGTGCCAGCAGTGTGGGCTCAGGGCCACAGAACACTGAAGCTTTCTTT	CASSVGSGPQNTEAFF